These 30 T cell receptor beta chains were all obtained from the same sample, sequenced in a study of cytomegalovirus exposure and HLA in healthy donors (dated by TCRdb to about 2017). The library was generated by the immunoSEQ multiplex PCR assay. A mixture of 60 forward primers for TCR Vbeta segments and 13 reverse primers for TCR Jbeta segments was used in the multiplex PCR. TCRdb holds this immuneACCESS table with in-frame rearrangements only. Some clones are missing; in checked studies, unresolved V genes explain under half, and the rest has no known cause. The sample's table covers 50,000 to 70,000 clones. Together, the top ten hold around 3.6% of the sample. Sample: PBMCs. These receptors came from a woman aged 18-29 years in good health and CMV-seronegative.

The chain carries TRBV14 and TRBJ2-3; 7 positions match TRBD2. The CDR3 totals 17 residues. Germline loops: CDR1 SGHDN, CDR2 FVKESK. V dropped 0 bases and J dropped 2; count of bases not matched to a gene: 8. CDR3 region: CASSQDASGTFTDTQYF. The CDR3 DNA reads as TGTGCCAGCAGCCAAGATGCTAGCGGAACCTTCACAGATACGCAGTATTTT.

The V gene is TRBV7-9, the J gene TRBJ2-7; tentatively, D is TRBD2 (6 bases). CDR1 is SEHNR and CDR2 is FQNEAQ in the germline V gene (reference sequence). The V end lost 3 bases, the J end lost 3 bases, and 15 bases lay between the germline ends. The CDR3 length is 15 residues. The CDR3 sequence is CASSFDGSGFYEQYF. The CDR3 bases are TGTGCCAGCAGCTTCGATGGTAGCGGCTTCTACGAGCAGTACTTC.

This chain uses TRBV30 with TRBJ2-1, with TRBD2 matching 12 bases. V gave up 4 bases and J gave up 14 bases; unmatched junction bases: 9. CDR3 length equals 13 residues. The germline gives CDR1 GTSNPN, CDR2 SVGIG (reference sequence). As DNA, the CDR3 is TGTGCCTGGAATTTACGACTAGCGGGAGAGAAGTTCTTC. As protein: CAWNLRLAGEKFF.

The chain couples TRBV7-8 to TRBJ2-7, with D maybe TRBD2 (7 bases). V lost 2 bases and J 3 bases, leaving 14 bases between the germline ends. The CDR3 runs 15 residues. The germline V gene encodes CDR1 SGHVS and CDR2 FQNEAQ. CDR3 sequence (DNA): TGTGCCAGCAGCTTAAGGGGGGGTTTTGGCTACGAGCAGTACTTC. Protein product: CASSLRGGFGYEQYF.

The V call is TRBV5-4, the J call TRBJ2-7, with D possibly being TRBD1 (6 bases). V was pared by 4 bases and J by 3 bases, with 20 bases between. The CDR3 length is 16 residues. Per the germline V gene, CDR1 is SGHNT and CDR2 is YYREEE (reference sequence). The CDR3 nucleotides read TGTGCCAGCAGCATAGACTTCGGGACAAGATTCTACGAGCAGTACTTC. Translation gives CASSIDFGTRFYEQYF.

The rearrangement joins TRBV5-1 to TRBJ1-4; D gene ambiguous. Looked up from germline, CDR1 is SGHRS and CDR2 is YFSETQ. With 5 bases removed from V and 0 bases from J, the gap between germline ends came to 8 bases. This CDR3 has 14 amino acids. CDR3 nucleotides: TGCGCCAGCAGACGGGGAACAACTAATGAAAAACTGTTTTTT. Protein product: CASRRGTTNEKLFF.

The chain combines TRBV6-5 with TRBJ1-2; the D gene is possibly TRBD1 (5 bases). The CDR3 is 15 amino acids. V dropped 2 bases and J dropped 8 bases, with 18 bases sitting between them. Germline lookup yields CDR1 MNHEY and CDR2 SVGAGI. CDR3 loop: CASSYGNGGVWGYTF. The CDR3 nucleotides are TGTGCCAGCAGTTACGGGAACGGGGGAGTTTGGGGCTACACCTTC.

V gene TRBV28 combines with J gene TRBJ1-2; no clear D gene. Germline values: CDR1 MDHEN, CDR2 SYDVKM. V was shortened by 2 bases and J by 6 bases, with 7 bases between the two germline ends. The CDR3 loop spans 12 amino acids. The CDR3 is CASSLRDDGYTF. In DNA, the CDR3 is TGTGCCAGCAGTTTACGAGATGATGGCTACACCTTC.

The chain carries TRBV7-2 and TRBJ2-5, with 9 positions matching TRBD2. Losses at the gene ends were 0 bases for V and 1 base for J; bases not matched to a gene: 3. The CDR3 is 16 residues long. Germline CDR1 is SGHTA and CDR2 is FQGNSA. CDR3 region: CASSLASSGAQETQYF. As DNA, the CDR3 is TGTGCCAGCAGCTTAGCTTCTAGCGGGGCCCAAGAGACCCAGTACTTC. Together with reference TRBV7-2 and TRBJ2-5, the CDR3 gives the full variable domain: GAGVSQSPSNKVTEKGKDVELRCDPISGHTALYWYRQSLGQGLEFLIYFQGNSAPDKSGLPSDRFSAERTGGSVSTLTIQRTQQEDSAVYLCASSLASSGAQETQYFGPGTRLLVL.

The CDR3 DNA reads as TGTGCCAGCAGTTACAATGAGGGTTCTGGTAATGAAAAACTGTTTTTT. Its protein product is CASSYNEGSGNEKLFF. The chain has TRBV6-5 and TRBJ1-4; D unclear. The CDR3 runs to 16 residues. Germline V gene sequence: CDR1 MNHEY, CDR2 SVGAGI. Trimming shortened V by 2 bases and J by 4 bases, and 14 bases separated the two germline ends.

The rearrangement joins TRBV5-6 to TRBJ2-7; D call uncertain. Trimming took 5 bases from V and 4 from J, leaving 16 bases between them. Germline CDR1 reads SGHDT; CDR2 reads YYEEEE. The CDR3 consists of 14 residues. The CDR3 reads CASSSPSVSYEQYF. CDR3 coding DNA: TGTGCCAGCAGTTCCCCTTCTGTCAGTTACGAGCAGTACTTC.

The chain uses TRBV29-1 and TRBJ1-3, with 9 nucleotides matching TRBD1. This CDR3 is 14 amino acids long. V trimming: 4 bases; J trimming: 0 bases; junction bases outside the gene matches: 1. The germline gives CDR1 SQVTM, CDR2 ANQGSEA. This chain's CDR3 is CSVGGQGSGNTIYF. The DNA of the CDR3 is TGCAGCGTTGGGGGACAGGGCTCTGGAAACACCATATATTTT.

The chain recombines TRBV5-1 with TRBJ1-1; 8 nucleotides line up with TRBD1. The germline V gene has CDR1 SGHRS and CDR2 YFSETQ. The length of the CDR3 is 13 residues. The V and J ends lost 4 bases and 5 bases, in that order; junction bases with no gene match: 4. CDR3 DNA sequence: TGCGCCAGCAGCGTACAGGGGGATACTGAAGCTTTCTTT. Translation: CASSVQGDTEAFF.

The chain carries TRBV6-1 and TRBJ2-1, with 10 bases fitting TRBD2. The CDR3 extends over 13 amino acids. V was pared by 7 bases and J by 7 bases, with 4 bases of the junction left unmatched. The germline V gene encodes CDR1 MNHNS and CDR2 SASEGT. CDR3 residues: CASIGTSVNEQFF. For the CDR3, the DNA is TGTGCCAGCATCGGGACTAGCGTGAATGAGCAGTTCTTC.

The chain is built from TRBV12-5 and TRBJ2-5; 13 bases match TRBD2. CDR1 and CDR2 (germline): LGHNT, FRNRAP. The CDR3 consists of 22 residues. Trimming at V came to 0 bases and at J to 2 bases, leaving 18 bases not matched to a gene. The CDR3 here is CASGLVRPGLAGRTTNQETQYF. CDR3 nucleotide sequence: TGTGCTAGTGGTTTGGTACGTCCGGGACTAGCGGGGAGAACGACCAATCAAGAGACCCAGTACTTC.

The genes are TRBV11-2 and TRBJ1-3, with a tentative D call TRBD1 (5 bases). This CDR3 region has 15 residues. The germline V and J ends were trimmed by 3 bases and 2 bases, with 11 bases remaining between them. CDR1 and CDR2 (germline): SGHAT, FQNNGV. CDR3 loop: CASSLGTVPGNTIYF. The CDR3 bases are TGTGCCAGCAGCTTGGGGACTGTGCCTGGAAACACCATATATTTT.

Turning to this clone: This same CDR3 is encoded by further DNA sequences in the sample. The CDR3 bases are TGTGCCAGCAGTGCCGGGACAGAGAATTCACCCCTCCACTTT. Amino acids: CASSAGTENSPLHF. V gene TRBV13 combines with J gene TRBJ1-6; 7 bases are shared with TRBD1. After removal of 6 bases from V and 7 bases from J, the junction contained 6 bases not matched to a gene. Looked up from germline, CDR1 is PRHDT and CDR2 is FYEKMQ (reference sequence). The CDR3 has 14 amino acids.

The rearrangement joins TRBV6-5 to TRBJ1-5; TRBD1 aligns across 10 bases. Unmatched junction bases numbered 4, after V lost 2 bases and J lost 6 bases. Germline V gene sequence: CDR1 MNHEY, CDR2 SVGAGI. This CDR3 is built from 15 residues. The CDR3 here is CASSYGTGEGQPQHF. The DNA for the CDR3 is TGTGCCAGCAGTTACGGGACAGGGGAAGGTCAGCCCCAGCATTTT.

The chain joins TRBV30 to TRBJ2-7; no firm D call. CDR1 is GTSNPN and CDR2 is SVGIG in the germline V gene (reference sequence). V lost 4 bases to trimming and J lost 2 bases, with 9 bases between them. The CDR3 totals 12 residues. This chain's CDR3 is CAWTPSTYEQYF. The DNA of the CDR3 is TGTGCCTGGACCCCCTCTACCTACGAGCAGTACTTC. The entire variable domain, with the rest obtained from reference TRBV30 and TRBJ2-7, is as follows: SQTIHQWPATLVQPVGSPLSLECTVEGTSNPNLYWYRQAAGRGLQLLFYSVGIGQISSEVPQNLSASRPQDRQFILSSKKLLLSDSGFYLCAWTPSTYEQYFGPGTRLTVT.

The rearrangement links TRBV5-1 to TRBJ1-5; 10 nucleotides agree with TRBD1. CDR3 length: 15 residues. Germline-derived CDR1 and CDR2 are SGHRS and YFSETQ. The ends lost 4 bases at V and 4 bases at J; junction bases unmatched: 5. In DNA form, the CDR3 reads TGCGCCAGCAGCGTGACAGGGGGCGGAAATCAGCCCCAGCATTTT. This sequence encodes CASSVTGGGNQPQHF.

The chain combines TRBV29-1 with TRBJ1-1, with 8 nucleotides matching TRBD1. Germline CDR1 reads SQVTM; CDR2 reads ANQGSEA. The length of the CDR3 is 14 residues. Trimming cost V 7 bases and J 4 bases; bases outside gene matches: 11. The CDR3 DNA sequence: TGCAGCGGCAGTTATCAGGGGGCGAGCACTGAAGCTTTCTTT. Encoded protein: CSGSYQGASTEAFF.

The chain links TRBV6-5 to TRBJ1-1; no definite D call. V lost 0 bases and J lost 6, with 14 bases in between. The CDR3 sequence is 15 residues long. CDR1 MNHEY and CDR2 SVGAGI come from the germline V gene. CDR3 sequence reads: CASSYSISGVAEAFF. CDR3 in DNA: TGTGCCAGCAGTTACTCGATATCCGGGGTGGCTGAAGCTTTCTTT.

The CDR3: CASSEASGFREQYF. CDR3 in DNA: TGTGCCAGCAGTGAGGCTAGCGGTTTCAGGGAGCAGTACTTC. The chain is built from TRBV2 and TRBJ2-7, with TRBD2 matching 7 bases. The germline V gene has CDR1 SNHLY and CDR2 FYNNEI. The CDR3 is 14 amino acids. The J segment lost 7 bases and the V segment lost 3 bases, leaving 9 bases of the junction unmatched. Drawing the rest from reference TRBV2 and TRBJ2-7, the complete variable domain is EPEVTQTPSHQVTQMGQEVILRCVPISNHLYFYWYRQILGQKVEFLVSFYNNEISEKSEIFDDQFSVERPDGSNFTLKIRSTKLEDSAMYFCASSEASGFREQYFGPGTRLTVT.

The chain carries TRBV18 and TRBJ2-5; perhaps TRBD1 as D (6 bases). Looked up from germline, CDR1 is KGHSH and CDR2 is LQKENI. V was cut by 2 bases and J by 2 bases, with 15 bases left in between. The CDR3 contains 16 residues. This CDR3 is CASSPFGQTVQETQYF. CDR3 in DNA: TGTGCCAGCTCACCATTCGGACAGACCGTACAAGAGACCCAGTACTTC. Together with reference TRBV18 and TRBJ2-5, the CDR3 gives the full variable domain: NAGVMQNPRHLVRRRGQEARLRCSPMKGHSHVYWYRQLPEEGLKFMVYLQKENIIDESGMPKERFSAEFPKEGPSILRIQQVVRGDSAAYFCASSPFGQTVQETQYFGPGTRLLVL.

The rearrangement uses TRBV5-1 and TRBJ1-1; a possible D gene is TRBD1 (6 bases). V gave up 4 bases and J gave up 8 bases, with 24 bases separating them. This CDR3 comprises 16 residues. Germline CDR1 reads SGHRS; CDR2 reads YFSETQ. This CDR3 reads CASSLPRIGQSSEAFF. CDR3 coding DNA: TGCGCCAGCAGCCTCCCCCGTATAGGACAGTCCTCCGAAGCTTTCTTT.

DNA of the CDR3: TGTGCCAGCAGCCCGGGACTAGACGAAGAGACCCAGTACTTC. Protein sequence: CASSPGLDEETQYF. This chain connects TRBV5-4 to TRBJ2-5, with 8 bases fitting TRBD2. J was trimmed by 3 bases and V by 4 bases; bases with no gene match: 5. CDR1 and CDR2 (germline): SGHNT, YYREEE (reference sequence). This CDR3 region has 14 residues.

The chain's CDR3 is CSVAEQSNQPQHF. In DNA, the CDR3 is TGCAGCGTTGCAGAACAAAGCAATCAGCCCCAGCATTTT. This rearrangement joins TRBV29-1 to TRBJ1-5; D remains unclear. This CDR3 region has 13 residues. Germline CDR1 reads SQVTM; CDR2 reads ANQGSEA. V lost 4 bases and J 1 base, leaving 8 bases between the germline ends.

This rearrangement joins TRBV25-1 to TRBJ2-7; TRBD1 aligns across 10 bases. CDR1 is MGHDK and CDR2 is SYGVNS in the germline V gene. The length of the CDR3 is 15 residues. V lost 4 bases and J lost 5; bases outside the gene matches: 8. The DNA of the CDR3 is TGTGCCAGCAGTGGGAGGACAGGGGGGGTTGACGAGCAGTACTTC. Its protein is CASSGRTGGVDEQYF.

J is TRBJ2-7 and V is TRBV13, with a weak D call TRBD1 (6 bases). The CDR3 runs 14 residues. Germline V gene data show CDR1 as PRHDT and CDR2 as FYEKMQ (reference sequence). V was clipped by 5 bases and J by 7 bases, with 18 bases between them. CDR3 amino acids: CASSPGTRSLEQYF. CDR3 DNA: TGTGCCAGCAGCCCCGGGACAAGGAGCCTTGAGCAGTACTTC.

This sequence joins TRBV30 and TRBJ2-7; a possible D gene is TRBD2 (5 bases). V lost 0 bases and J lost 5, with 14 bases in between. The CDR3 spans 14 residues. The germline V gene has CDR1 GTSNPN and CDR2 SVGIG (reference sequence). This chain's CDR3 is CAWSVLGGSDEQYF. CDR3 coding DNA: TGTGCCTGGAGTGTACTGGGTGGGAGCGACGAGCAGTACTTC.